The entry that follows covers one T cell receptor beta chain sequence. No antigen is known for it. V was shortened by 7 bases and J by 4 bases, with 16 bases between the two germline ends. Germline V gene lookup returns CDR1 SQVTM and CDR2 ANQGSEA. The CDR3 consists of 13 residues. This sample was included in a study of T cells after yellow fever vaccination. Notes on the study in general: Some clonotypes, a small share, were shared between CD4 and CD8 compartments.

Template switching with 5'RACE generated the TCR cDNA and added a universal primer site and UMIs. MiXCR, applied by TCRdb to the 5' RACE reads, yields one record per CDR3 protein. The sample has 300,000 to 400,000 distinct CDR3 sequences; around 12% are singletons. This clonotype originated in a young man who received the YFV17D yellow fever vaccine. The genes are TRBV29-1 and TRBJ1-1; D remains ambiguous. This sample comprised CD4+ T cells sorted from PBMCs, obtained 15 days after the yellow fever booster vaccination. CDR3 DNA sequence: TGCAGCGGTAGGAGGTTAGGTACCACTGAAGCTTTCTTT. It translates to CSGRRLGTTEAFF.